Listed below are T cell receptor beta chains from one sample, sequenced in a study of cytomegalovirus exposure and HLA in healthy donors. Repertoires were generated with immunoSEQ multiplex PCR, while TCRdb's copy carries only in-frame clones and drops some. Of 120,000 to 150,000 clones detected, 77% appear once; the ten largest clones hold about 1.6%. Sequencing was carried out using PBMCs. All receptors come from a female donor in good health and CMV-seronegative. The conserved cysteine and the conserved F or W are not part of the CDR3 here.

J gene: TRBJ1-1
V gene: TRBV6-6
CDR3 protein: ASSYSSDRG

J gene: TRBJ2-3
V gene: TRBV5-1
CDR3 protein: ASRQRLTPSTDTQY

J gene: TRBJ1-5
V gene: TRBV19
CDR3 protein: ATRGGNQPQH

J gene: TRBJ1-1
V gene: TRBV6-5
CDR3 protein: ASSYTVDSNTEAF

J gene: TRBJ2-7
V gene: TRBV28
CDR3 protein: ASSLFTRNYEQY

J gene: TRBJ2-7
V gene: TRBV2
CDR3 protein: ASSGGTSGLYEQY

J gene: TRBJ2-5
V gene: TRBV5-4
CDR3 protein: ASSLELGQETQY

J gene: TRBJ2-5
V gene: TRBV5-1
CDR3 protein: ASRSTSGGFQETQY

J gene: TRBJ1-5
V gene: TRBV28
CDR3 protein: ASNRGGNQPQH

J gene: TRBJ2-1
V gene: TRBV6-6
CDR3 protein: ASSFTGDGYNEQF

J gene: TRBJ2-1
V gene: TRBV19
CDR3 protein: ASRALRQGAYNEQF

J gene: TRBJ1-2
V gene: TRBV5-5
CDR3 protein: ASSTNSYGYT

J gene: TRBJ2-1
V gene: TRBV28
CDR3 protein: ASSSSGTAYNEQF

J gene: TRBJ2-7
V gene: TRBV5-4
CDR3 protein: ASSLVGGTYEQY

J gene: TRBJ2-2
V gene: TRBV7-3
CDR3 protein: ASSLIGQANTGELF

J gene: TRBJ2-7
V gene: TRBV28
CDR3 protein: ASSFSRGVYEQY

J gene: TRBJ2-7
V gene: TRBV18
CDR3 protein: ASSPQAPVAGPHPLY

J gene: TRBJ1-5
V gene: TRBV25-1
CDR3 protein: ATQPGTENQPQH

J gene: TRBJ1-2
V gene: TRBV30
CDR3 protein: ASVRQSSYGYT

J gene: TRBJ2-7
V gene: TRBV6-6
CDR3 protein: ASSSRPGTNRYEQY

J gene: TRBJ1-5
V gene: TRBV9
CDR3 protein: ASSAGPLNQPQH

J gene: TRBJ2-7
V gene: TRBV14
CDR3 protein: ASSQGTGGYEQY

J gene: TRBJ2-6
V gene: TRBV10-3
CDR3 protein: AISEPQTGGLSGANVLT

J gene: -
V gene: TRBV5-6
CDR3 protein: ASSWGRANYEQY

J gene: TRBJ1-1
V gene: TRBV6-1
CDR3 protein: ASAPPRRRAEAF

J gene: TRBJ2-1
V gene: TRBV5-1
CDR3 protein: ASSLGQGRMDEQF

J gene: TRBJ2-7
V gene: TRBV7-3
CDR3 protein: ASSTSPGTSGSSGYEQY

J gene: TRBJ2-1
V gene: TRBV6-6
CDR3 protein: ASSYSYGGANEQF

J gene: TRBJ2-5
V gene: TRBV28
CDR3 protein: ASSTGQPMGETQY

J gene: TRBJ2-3
V gene: TRBV10-1
CDR3 protein: ASSSTGSLPDTQY

J gene: -
V gene: TRBV10-1
CDR3 protein: ASSLRDYLISYEQY

J gene: TRBJ2-2
V gene: TRBV7-2
CDR3 protein: ASSLNFNTGELF

J gene: TRBJ1-5
V gene: TRBV18
CDR3 protein: ASSPPSQGNQPQH

J gene: TRBJ2-3
V gene: TRBV29-1
CDR3 protein: SVGPGSGDTQY

J gene: TRBJ1-1
V gene: TRBV19
CDR3 protein: ASSLRQGLNTEAF

J gene: TRBJ1-1
V gene: TRBV10-1
CDR3 protein: ASSPGGLNTEAF

J gene: TRBJ1-1
V gene: TRBV15
CDR3 protein: ATSRGQGNTEAF

J gene: TRBJ2-7
V gene: TRBV6-5
CDR3 protein: ASSYWRQGNEQY

J gene: TRBJ1-4
V gene: TRBV9
CDR3 protein: ASSVAGGGLATNEKLF

J gene: TRBJ2-3
V gene: TRBV10-3
CDR3 protein: AIRTSGALTDTQY

J gene: TRBJ2-2
V gene: TRBV21-1
CDR3 protein: ASRLPGAGELF